These 16 T cell receptor beta chains came from one sample sequenced in a study of blood T cell repertoires in COVID-19. TCRdb's table, derived via immunoSEQ multiplex PCR, lists solely in-frame clones and lacks some. The table lists fewer than 500,000 clones, approximately 87% of them singletons. The sequencing sample was made of PBMCs or T cells enriched from blood (not recorded which). These TCRs come from a woman aged 25 to 39 with acute COVID-19.

This chain uses TRBV5-1 with TRBJ1-2; TRBD1 matches 7 bases. The CDR3 contains 13 residues. The ends lost 4 bases at V and 4 bases at J; junction bases unmatched: 4. Germline CDR1 reads SGHRS; CDR2 reads YFSETQ. Here the CDR3 DNA reads TGCGCCAGCAGCGAGGGACAGCCCTATGGCTACACCTTC. This encodes CASSEGQPYGYTF.

This rearrangement joins TRBV4-1 to TRBJ2-1; 8 positions match TRBD2. The CDR3 spans 14 residues. The ends lost 3 bases at V and 14 bases at J; junction bases unmatched: 12. Germline assignment: CDR1 MGHRA and CDR2 YSYEKL. The CDR3 DNA reads TGCGCCAGCAGCCAGGTGGGGACGGGGGGGCAGGAGTTCTTC. Its protein product is CASSQVGTGGQEFF.

This clone was seen more than once but under ten times. The V and J genes are TRBV5-1 and TRBJ1-4; TRBD1 aligns across 8 bases. From germline, CDR1 is SGHRS and CDR2 YFSETQ. CDR3 length: 15 residues. The junction had 4 bases not matched to a gene; V was cut back by 0 bases and J by 6 bases. CDR3 sequence: CASSLGDRRDEKLFF. The CDR3 DNA is TGCGCCAGCAGCTTGGGGGACAGGCGGGATGAAAAACTGTTTTTT.

The chain links TRBV5-1 to TRBJ1-4; TRBD1 aligns across 12 bases. Per the germline V gene, CDR1 is SGHRS and CDR2 is YFSETQ. The V and J ends lost 3 bases and 2 bases, in that order; junction bases with no gene match: 5. The CDR3 totals 17 residues. CDR3 nucleotides: TGCGCCAGCAGCTCGGGACAGGGGGCGATCACTAATGAAAAACTGTTTTTT. Protein: CASSSGQGAITNEKLFF.

J is TRBJ2-1 and V is TRBV10-1; 8 positions agree with TRBD2. Germline trimming cut 3 bases from V and 7 bases from J; bases unmatched to any gene: 14. CDR1 and CDR2 (germline): WNHNN, SYGVQD (reference sequence). CDR3 length equals 17 residues. CDR3 in amino acids: CASSDPGAGGIKNEQFF. The CDR3 DNA is TGCGCCAGCAGTGACCCCGGCGCGGGGGGCATCAAGAATGAGCAGTTCTTC.

The V and J genes are TRBV6-1 and TRBJ1-5; D ambiguous. V lost 1 base and J 0 bases, leaving 13 bases between the germline ends. The CDR3 consists of 17 residues. Per germline, CDR1 MNHNS and CDR2 SASEGT. The CDR3 nucleotides read TGTGCCAGCAGTGAAGAGCGGGCGGGTTATAGCAATCAGCCCCAGCATTTT. Translated, it gives CASSEERAGYSNQPQHF.

V and J are TRBV5-5 and TRBJ1-4; maybe TRBD1 (5 bases). The ends were cut back, 3 bases at V and 1 base at J, with 16 bases in the middle. Germline values: CDR1 SGHKS, CDR2 YYEKEE (reference sequence). This CDR3 spans 17 amino acids. The CDR3 sequence: CASSSKPGVLTNEKLFF. Here the CDR3 DNA reads TGTGCCAGCAGCTCGAAGCCGGGGGTTTTAACTAATGAAAAACTGTTTTTT.

The J gene is TRBJ1-2, the V gene TRBV6-5; D ambiguous. The germline V gene has CDR1 MNHEY and CDR2 SVGAGI. This CDR3 is 13 amino acids long. Deletions cut 6 bases from V and 7 bases from J, with 15 bases between. The CDR3 coding sequence is TGTGCCAGCAGACCCGCCCCAGAGGGTGGCTACACCTTC. Its protein product is CASRPAPEGGYTF.

The rearrangement links TRBV21-1 to TRBJ1-5; TRBD1, the D gene given by the table, was not confirmed from the DNA. TRBV21-1 is marked as a pseudogene. The CDR3 totals 20 residues. The CDR3 bases are TGTGCCAGCAGCAAACGAAGGGCGACAGGGTACCTTCGTCTTTTTCAGCCCCAGCATTTT. Residues: CASSKRRATGYLRLFQPQHF.

The chain is built from TRBV15 and TRBJ2-7; TRBD1 matches at 11 bases. The CDR3 is 16 residues long. The germline V gene encodes CDR1 LNHNV and CDR2 YYDKDF (reference sequence). J was trimmed by 3 bases and V by 1 base; bases with no gene match: 5. The CDR3 spells CATSRGFGTGGYEQYF. CDR3 in DNA: TGTGCCACCAGCAGAGGTTTCGGGACAGGGGGCTACGAGCAGTACTTC.

In its sample, this clone was seen a few times. CDR3 loop: CASSDRAGGPDTQYF. CDR3 DNA sequence: TGTGCCAGCAGTGACCGAGCGGGGGGGCCAGATACGCAGTATTTT. The rearrangement uses TRBV6-4 and TRBJ2-3; 10 nucleotides match TRBD2. V gave up 2 bases and J gave up 4 bases; unmatched junction bases: 3. The V gene's germline CDR1 is MRHNA and CDR2 SNTAGT. This CDR3 comprises 15 residues.

The chain has TRBV7-3 and TRBJ1-2, with 7 bases identical to TRBD1. V lost 4 bases to trimming and J lost 4 bases; unmatched junction nucleotides: 9. Germline V CDR1 and CDR2: SGHTA, FQGTGA. The CDR3 has 15 residues. Written as DNA, the CDR3 is TGTGCCAGCAGCTCCGGAGACAGGGCCGGCTATGGCTACACCTTC. It yields the protein CASSSGDRAGYGYTF.

The chain carries TRBV19 and TRBJ2-1; no definite D call. This CDR3 comprises 15 residues. The V end lost 4 bases, the J end lost 0 bases, and 10 bases lay between the germline ends. Germline CDR1 is LNHDA and CDR2 is SQIVND (reference sequence). This chain's CDR3 is CASSTAGDSYNEQFF. CDR3 DNA sequence: TGTGCCAGTAGTACAGCCGGAGACTCCTACAATGAGCAGTTCTTC.

The chain recombines TRBV2 with TRBJ2-3, with D maybe TRBD1 (6 bases). The V gene lost 5 bases and the J gene lost 2 bases, with 14 bases spanning the gap. The germline CDR1 and CDR2 sequences are SNHLY and FYNNEI. This CDR3 spans 15 amino acids. In DNA form, the CDR3 reads TGTGCCAGCAGTCCCTATGGACAGTTCACAGATACGCAGTATTTT. Its protein product is CASSPYGQFTDTQYF.

The chain joins TRBV10-3 to TRBJ1-2, with 8 nucleotides matching TRBD1. The length of the CDR3 is 12 residues. Germline lookup yields CDR1 ENHRY and CDR2 SYGVKD. V was pared by 7 bases and J by 7 bases, with 5 bases of the junction left unmatched. CDR3 region: CAITGTGVGYTF. The CDR3 DNA follows: TGTGCCATCACCGGGACAGGTGTTGGCTACACCTTC.

The chain uses TRBV24-1 and TRBJ2-2, with 8 bases identical to TRBD2. Looked up from germline, CDR1 is KGHDR and CDR2 is SFDVKD. The CDR3 length is 17 residues. The V segment lost 3 bases and the J segment 7 bases; nucleotides outside the gene matches: 12. CDR3 amino acids: CATSDVRGTSYSGELFF. In DNA form, the CDR3 reads TGTGCCACCAGTGATGTCCGGGGGACTAGTTATAGCGGGGAGCTGTTTTTT.